Included here is one T cell receptor beta chain sequence, with context. This entry is derived from a study of blood T cell repertoires in COVID-19. In the original processing: Nucleated cell number was recorded as an estimate derived from reference gene primer amplification. Sequencing was performed with immunoSEQ multiplex PCR; in TCRdb, only in-frame clones are kept and a portion is missing. That table furnishes V, J and clone size, whereas the DNA furnished D and trimming. Of 65,000 to 90,000 clones listed, around 82% are singletons. Germline trimming cut 0 bases from V and 0 bases from J; bases unmatched to any gene: 11. The germline CDR1 and CDR2 sequences are GTSNPN and SVGIG (reference sequence). The CDR3 extends over 18 amino acids.

The gene calls are TRBV30 and TRBJ1-5, with 7 bases lining up with TRBD1. The sequence was obtained from a human donor in a cohort sampled during active COVID-19. Material for sequencing was peripheral blood. The CDR3 DNA is TGTGCCTGGAGTGTGCCAACCCCCGGGACAGATAGCAATCAGCCCCAGCATTTT. Translating gives CAWSVPTPGTDSNQPQHF.